Listed here is a single T cell receptor (beta chain). This entry belongs to a study of blood T cell repertoires in COVID-19. Study information: In each case, the material was cDNA or gDNA derived from T cells, B-cell-depleted T cells, or PBMCs.

The CDR3 is made up of 14 amino acids. V shed 5 bases, J shed 7 bases, and the junction held 7 bases outside the gene matches. Per the germline V gene, CDR1 is LNHDA and CDR2 is SQIVND (reference sequence). Original analysis: Estimated nucleated cell counts came from reference gene primer amplification. Method: immunoSEQ multiplex PCR; TCRdb's copy keeps in-frame clones and lacks some. The DNA was the basis for D and trimming; V, J and clone size are from that table. The repertoire has approximately 270,000 clones, 85% to 90% of them found once; the top ten carry 4.1%. Participants were aged roughly 18 to 90 years, lived in 24 US areas, and enrolled virtually. Self-reported history from a screening survey and questionnaire set each donor's cohort.

Sequenced input: PBMCs or T cells enriched from blood (not recorded which). This chain links TRBV19 with TRBJ1-5; 8 positions agree with TRBD1. This receptor was obtained from a woman between 25 and 40 years old with acute COVID-19. The chain's CDR3 is CASSPTGGGQPQHF. The DNA for the CDR3 is TGTGCCAGTAGTCCAACAGGGGGGGGCCAGCCCCAGCATTTT.